A selection of T cell receptor beta chains follows, all from one sample in a study of cytomegalovirus exposure and HLA in healthy donors. Sequencing was performed with immunoSEQ multiplex PCR; in TCRdb, only in-frame clones are kept and a portion is missing. This sample has 100,000 or so clones; 74% occur once, and the top ten carry 2% to 2.5%. The sequencing sample was made of PBMCs. The receptor set was obtained from a human donor in good health. Both conserved end residues are part of each CDR3. D genes are given only for firm matches. Size values are once, few and many counts, or a class for expanded clones, and some rows have none.

size: NA; J: TRBJ2-3; V: TRBV7-6; D: NA; DNA: TGTGCCAGCAGCTTTGAGCGGTCCACAGATACGCAGTATTTT; CDR3: CASSFERSTDTQYF
size: NA; J: TRBJ1-2; V: TRBV19; D: NA; DNA: TGTGCCAGTAGTATAGCCCGGGCTAACTATGGCTACACCTTC; CDR3: CASSIARANYGYTF
size: few; J: TRBJ1-1; V: TRBV18; D: NA; DNA: TGTGCCAGCTCACCAGGGAGGACTGAAGCTTTCTTT; CDR3: CASSPGRTEAFF
size: NA; J: TRBJ2-3; V: TRBV11-2; D: TRBD2; DNA: TGTGCCAGCAGCGATATAGCGGGAGGACGCGATACGCAGTATTTT; CDR3: CASSDIAGGRDTQYF
size: NA; J: TRBJ1-4; V: TRBV7-8; D: NA; DNA: TGTGCCAGCAGCCCAACGGAGGCTGAAAAACTGTTTTTT; CDR3: CASSPTEAEKLFF
size: NA; J: TRBJ1-2; V: TRBV7-9; D: NA; DNA: TGTGCCAGCAGCTTAGTTGTTTCTCTCCAGGGCCTAGGCTATGGCTACACCTTC; CDR3: CASSLVVSLQGLGYGYTF
size: once; J: TRBJ2-5; V: TRBV5-6; D: NA; DNA: TGTGCCAGCAGCTGGGCGGGGGAGACCCAGTACTTC; CDR3: CASSWAGETQYF
size: NA; J: TRBJ2-7; V: TRBV13; D: TRBD1; DNA: TGTGCCAGCAGCCCCAGGGACAGGGCCTTCTACGAGCAGTACTTC; CDR3: CASSPRDRAFYEQYF
size: once; J: TRBJ2-5; V: TRBV6-1; D: NA; DNA: TGTGCCAGCAGTGACTTCGCTAGCGTTGGGACCCAGTACTTC; CDR3: CASSDFASVGTQYF
size: once; J: TRBJ1-3; V: TRBV29-1; D: TRBD1; DNA: TGCAGCGTTGAACAGGGACAGGGCTCTGGAAACACCATATATTTT; CDR3: CSVEQGQGSGNTIYF
size: once; J: TRBJ2-7; V: TRBV7-2; D: NA; DNA: TGTGCCAGCAGCTTAACAGGGCCCGGTTGGGCCGAGCAGTACTTC; CDR3: CASSLTGPGWAEQYF
size: NA; J: TRBJ1-3; V: TRBV5-1; D: TRBD1; DNA: TGCGCCAGCAGCCCCACCGGACAGGGCCTCTCTGGAAACACCATATATTTT; CDR3: CASSPTGQGLSGNTIYF
size: few; J: TRBJ2-6; V: TRBV5-1; D: NA; DNA: TGCGCCAGCAGCATGACCGTTCAGGGCTCCGCTGGGGCCAACGTCCTGACTTTC; CDR3: CASSMTVQGSAGANVLTF
size: NA; J: TRBJ2-3; V: TRBV10-1; D: NA; DNA: TGCGCCAGCAGTGGGCTAGGCCGCACAGATACGCAGTATTTT; CDR3: CASSGLGRTDTQYF
size: NA; J: TRBJ1-1; V: TRBV5-1; D: TRBD1; DNA: TGCGCCAGCAGCTTACGGACAGGGATTGACGGTGAAGCTTTCTTT; CDR3: CASSLRTGIDGEAFF
size: few; J: TRBJ1-1; V: TRBV7-6; D: NA; DNA: TGTGCCAGCAGCCGAGGTGGGGGGGCAAGCACTGAAGCTTTCTTT; CDR3: CASSRGGGASTEAFF